This TCR beta chain appears in the sequencing data of a study of T cell responses to AZD1222 COVID-19 vaccine. Analyses pooled second doses at about 4 or about 12 weeks. In regard to this clone: Its target is not known.

Overall study findings and caveats: Reportedly, close to half of spike-specific TCRs are directed against unmutated variant regions. Seropositive AZD1222 recipients at baseline numbered only five or six. Repertoires in all cases were sampled only once the peak T cell response had passed.

Profiling relied on immunoSEQ multiplex PCR, and the TCRdb table lists in-frame clones only, not all of them. The sample holds about 150,000 clones, just over 85% seen once. This material consisted of peripheral blood, taken 28 days after the second AZD1222 dose. This clonotype was sampled from an adult who received the AZD1222 COVID-19 vaccine.

The CDR3 region has the DNA TGTGCCAGCAGCTCGCTTTTTAGCGGGGGGGCGGAAGATACGCAGTATTTT. Translation gives CASSSLFSGGAEDTQYF. The chain combines TRBV7-2 with TRBJ2-3, with 11 bases that match TRBD2. With 4 bases clipped from V and 5 bases from J, the junction kept 11 bases outside the gene matches. The CDR3 has 17 amino acids. The germline gives CDR1 SGHTA, CDR2 FQGNSA.